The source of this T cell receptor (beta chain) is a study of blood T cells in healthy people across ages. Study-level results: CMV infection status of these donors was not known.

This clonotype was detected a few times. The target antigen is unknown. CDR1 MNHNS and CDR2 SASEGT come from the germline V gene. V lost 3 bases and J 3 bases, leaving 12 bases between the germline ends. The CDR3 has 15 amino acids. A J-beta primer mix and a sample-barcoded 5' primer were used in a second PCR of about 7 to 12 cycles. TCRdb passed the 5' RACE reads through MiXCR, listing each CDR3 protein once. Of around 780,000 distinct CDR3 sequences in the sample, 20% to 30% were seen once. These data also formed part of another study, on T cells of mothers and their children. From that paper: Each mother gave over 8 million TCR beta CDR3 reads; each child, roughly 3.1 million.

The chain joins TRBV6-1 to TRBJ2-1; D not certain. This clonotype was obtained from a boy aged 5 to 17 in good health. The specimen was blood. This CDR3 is CASSDGEGSYNEQFF. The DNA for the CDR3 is TGTGCCAGCAGTGATGGGGAAGGCAGCTACAATGAGCAGTTCTTC.